Each of the 3 T cell receptor beta chains below was sequenced from the same sample in a study of blood T cell repertoires in COVID-19. The table came from immunoSEQ multiplex PCR; TCRdb's copy has only in-frame clones and leaves some out. The sample has about 270,000 clones; more than 65% are singletons. The sample consisted of peripheral blood. The receptors here all came from a woman in her late teens or twenties with acute or convalescent COVID-19.

V gene TRBV7-2 combines with J gene TRBJ2-7; D is unclear. Trimming took 5 bases from V and 6 from J, leaving 14 bases between them. The CDR3 is 13 amino acids. Germline V lookup: CDR1 SGHTA, CDR2 FQGNSA. The CDR3 DNA is TGTGCCAGCAGCACCTATCTCGAGCGCGAGCAGTACTTC. Its protein is CASSTYLEREQYF.

About this clone: Other DNA sequences in this specimen translate into the identical CDR3. The chain recombines TRBV5-6 with TRBJ1-3; TRBD1 matches at 9 bases. This CDR3 contains 15 residues. Germline-derived CDR1 and CDR2 are SGHDT and YYEEEE. J gave up 0 bases and V 3 bases, and 1 base lay outside the gene matches. CDR3: CASSSTGGSGNTIYF. In DNA form, the CDR3 reads TGTGCCAGCAGCTCGACAGGGGGCTCTGGAAACACCATATATTTT.

The chain recombines TRBV13 with TRBJ2-1; 13 bases match TRBD2. With 1 base clipped from V and 5 bases from J, the junction kept 5 bases outside the gene matches. CDR1 and CDR2 (germline): PRHDT, FYEKMQ (reference sequence). The CDR3 extends over 17 amino acids. CDR3 DNA: TGTGCCAGCAGCTTAGCCCGACTAGCGGGAGGCAACAATGAGCAGTTCTTC. Protein product: CASSLARLAGGNNEQFF.